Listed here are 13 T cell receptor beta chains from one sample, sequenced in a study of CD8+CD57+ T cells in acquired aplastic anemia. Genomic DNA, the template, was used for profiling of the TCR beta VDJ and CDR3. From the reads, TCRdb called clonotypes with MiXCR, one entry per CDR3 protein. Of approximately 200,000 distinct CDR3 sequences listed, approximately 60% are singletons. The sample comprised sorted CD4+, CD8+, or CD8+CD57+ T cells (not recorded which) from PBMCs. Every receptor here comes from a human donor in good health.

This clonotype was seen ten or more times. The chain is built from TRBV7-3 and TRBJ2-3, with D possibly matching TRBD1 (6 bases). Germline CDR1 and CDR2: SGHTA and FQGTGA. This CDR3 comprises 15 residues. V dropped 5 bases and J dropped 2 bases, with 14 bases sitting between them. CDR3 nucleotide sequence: TGTGCCAGCAGCCAGGGACACTTACCCACAGATACGCAGTATTTT. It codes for CASSQGHLPTDTQYF.

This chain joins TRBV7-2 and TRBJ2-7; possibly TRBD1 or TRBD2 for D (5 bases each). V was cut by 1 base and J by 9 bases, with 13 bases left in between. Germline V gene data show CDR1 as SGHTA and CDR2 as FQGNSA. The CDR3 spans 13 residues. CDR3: CASSLGGTASQYF. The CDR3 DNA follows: TGTGCCAGCAGCTTAGGTGGGACCGCTTCGCAGTACTTC.

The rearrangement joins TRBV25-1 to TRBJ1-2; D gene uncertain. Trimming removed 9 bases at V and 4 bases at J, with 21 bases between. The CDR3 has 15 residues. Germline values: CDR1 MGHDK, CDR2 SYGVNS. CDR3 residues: CASSNPGSPRYGYTF. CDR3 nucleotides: TGTGCCAGTTCTAACCCGGGGAGCCCGCGCTATGGCTACACCTTC.

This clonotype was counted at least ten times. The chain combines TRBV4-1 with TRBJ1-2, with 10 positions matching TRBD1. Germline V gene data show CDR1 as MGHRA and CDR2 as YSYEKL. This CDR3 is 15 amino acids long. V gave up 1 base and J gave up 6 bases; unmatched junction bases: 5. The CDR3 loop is CASSQVTGTGDGYTF. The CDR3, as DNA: TGCGCCAGCAGCCAAGTAACCGGGACAGGGGATGGCTACACCTTC.

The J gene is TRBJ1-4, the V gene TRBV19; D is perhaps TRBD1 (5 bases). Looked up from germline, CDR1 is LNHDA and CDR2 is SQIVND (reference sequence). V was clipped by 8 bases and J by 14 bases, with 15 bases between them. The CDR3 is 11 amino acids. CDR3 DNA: TGTGCCAGTCGGGGGGAGTTATTGCTGTTTTTT. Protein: CASRGELLLFF.

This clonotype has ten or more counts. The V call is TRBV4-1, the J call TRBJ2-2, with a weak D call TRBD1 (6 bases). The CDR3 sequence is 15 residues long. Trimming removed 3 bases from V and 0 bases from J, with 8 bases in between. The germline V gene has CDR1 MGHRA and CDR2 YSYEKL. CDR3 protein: CASSHGQTNTGELFF. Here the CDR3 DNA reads TGCGCCAGCAGCCACGGACAGACGAACACCGGGGAGCTGTTTTTT.

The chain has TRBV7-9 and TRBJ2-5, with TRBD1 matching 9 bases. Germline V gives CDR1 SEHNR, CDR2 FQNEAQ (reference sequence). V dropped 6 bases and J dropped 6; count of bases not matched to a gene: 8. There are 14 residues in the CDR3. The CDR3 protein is CASRPGQGGKTQYF. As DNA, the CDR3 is TGTGCCAGCAGGCCGGGACAGGGCGGGAAGACCCAGTACTTC.

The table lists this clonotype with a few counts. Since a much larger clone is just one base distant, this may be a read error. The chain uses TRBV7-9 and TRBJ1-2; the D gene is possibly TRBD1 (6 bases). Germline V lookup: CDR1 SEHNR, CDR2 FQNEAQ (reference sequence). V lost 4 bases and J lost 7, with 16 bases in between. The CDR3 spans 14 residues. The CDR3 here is CASSSRGDIVGYTF. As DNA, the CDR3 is TGTGCCAGCAGCTCAAGGGGGGACATTGTTGGCTACACCTTC.

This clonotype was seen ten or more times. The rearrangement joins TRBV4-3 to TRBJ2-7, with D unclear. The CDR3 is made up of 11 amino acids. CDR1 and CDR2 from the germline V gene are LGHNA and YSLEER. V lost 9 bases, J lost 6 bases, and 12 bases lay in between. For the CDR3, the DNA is TGCGCCAGAAAAACTACTGGCGAGCAGTACTTC. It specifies CARKTTGEQYF.

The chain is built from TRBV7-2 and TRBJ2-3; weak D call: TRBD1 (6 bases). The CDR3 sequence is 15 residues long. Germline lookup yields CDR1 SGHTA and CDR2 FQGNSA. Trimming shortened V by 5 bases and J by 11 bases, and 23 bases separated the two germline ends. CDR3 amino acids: CASSLQGNSYNEQYF. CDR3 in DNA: TGTGCCAGCAGCCTGCAGGGGAACTCCTACAATGAGCAGTATTTT.

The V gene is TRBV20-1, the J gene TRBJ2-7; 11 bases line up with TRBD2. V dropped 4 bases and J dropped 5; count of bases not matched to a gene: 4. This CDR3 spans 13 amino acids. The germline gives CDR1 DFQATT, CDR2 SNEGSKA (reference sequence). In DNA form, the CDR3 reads TGCAGTGCTAAGGGACTAGCGGAACACGAGCAGTACTTC. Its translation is CSAKGLAEHEQYF.

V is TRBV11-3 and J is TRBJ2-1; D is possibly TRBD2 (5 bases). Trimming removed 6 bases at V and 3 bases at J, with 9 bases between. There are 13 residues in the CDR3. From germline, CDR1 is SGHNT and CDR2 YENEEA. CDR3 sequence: CASRGSGYNEQFF. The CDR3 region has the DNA TGTGCCAGCAGGGGGAGCGGCTACAATGAGCAGTTCTTC.

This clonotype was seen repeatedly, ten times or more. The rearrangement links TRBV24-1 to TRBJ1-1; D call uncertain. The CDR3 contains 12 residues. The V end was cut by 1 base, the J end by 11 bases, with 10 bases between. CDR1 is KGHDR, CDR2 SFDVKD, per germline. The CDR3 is CATSDLRGEAFF. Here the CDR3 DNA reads TGTGCCACCAGTGATTTACGGGGAGAGGCTTTCTTT.